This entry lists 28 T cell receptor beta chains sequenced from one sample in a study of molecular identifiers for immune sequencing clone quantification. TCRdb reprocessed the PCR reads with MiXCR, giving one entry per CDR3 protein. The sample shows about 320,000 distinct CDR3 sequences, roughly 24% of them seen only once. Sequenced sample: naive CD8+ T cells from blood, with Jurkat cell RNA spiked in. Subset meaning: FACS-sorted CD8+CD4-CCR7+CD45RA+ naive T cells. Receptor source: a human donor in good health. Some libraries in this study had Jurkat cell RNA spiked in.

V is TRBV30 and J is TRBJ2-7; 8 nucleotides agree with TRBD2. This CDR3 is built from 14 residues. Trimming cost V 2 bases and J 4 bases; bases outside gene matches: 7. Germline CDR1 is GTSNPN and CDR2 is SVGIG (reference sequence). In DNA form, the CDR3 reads TGTGCCTGGAGTTATGGTAGCGGGATATACGAGCAGTACTTC. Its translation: CAWSYGSGIYEQYF.

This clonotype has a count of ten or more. This CDR3 reads CASSLEVEKGSSNQPQHF. CDR3 nucleotides: TGCGCCAGCAGCTTGGAGGTTGAGAAGGGATCAAGCAATCAGCCCCAGCATTTT. This chain connects TRBV5-1 to TRBJ1-5, with D hard to call. Trimming stripped 0 bases from V and 1 base from J, with 17 bases between. Germline assignment: CDR1 SGHRS and CDR2 YFSETQ. The CDR3 is 18 residues long.

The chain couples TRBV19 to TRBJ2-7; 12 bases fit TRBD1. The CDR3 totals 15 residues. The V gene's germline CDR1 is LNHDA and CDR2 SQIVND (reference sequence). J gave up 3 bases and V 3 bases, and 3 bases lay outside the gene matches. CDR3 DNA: TGTGCCAGTAGTATCCGGGACAGGGGGCACTACGAGCAGTACTTC. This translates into CASSIRDRGHYEQYF.

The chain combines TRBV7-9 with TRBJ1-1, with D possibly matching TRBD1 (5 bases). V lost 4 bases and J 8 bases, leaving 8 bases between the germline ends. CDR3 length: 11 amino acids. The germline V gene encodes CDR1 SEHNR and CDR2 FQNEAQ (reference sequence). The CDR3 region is CASSWAGEAFF. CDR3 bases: TGTGCCAGCAGCTGGGCAGGGGAAGCTTTCTTT.

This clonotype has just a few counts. CDR3 DNA: TGTGCCTGGAGTGTACGCAGGGGGCGATGGGAGCAGTACTTC. Translated: CAWSVRRGRWEQYF. The chain carries TRBV30 and TRBJ2-7; 8 positions match TRBD1. Germline trimming cut 0 bases from V and 7 bases from J; bases unmatched to any gene: 8. The CDR3 is 14 amino acids. Germline CDR1 and CDR2: GTSNPN and SVGIG (reference sequence).

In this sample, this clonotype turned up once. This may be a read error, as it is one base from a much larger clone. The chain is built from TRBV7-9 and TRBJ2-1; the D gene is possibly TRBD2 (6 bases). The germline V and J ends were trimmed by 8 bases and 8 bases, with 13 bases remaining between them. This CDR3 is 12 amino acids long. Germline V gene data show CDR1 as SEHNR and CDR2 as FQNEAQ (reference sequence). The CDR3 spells CASYGTRDEQFF. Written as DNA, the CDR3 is TGTGCCAGCTACGGGACTCGCGATGAGCAGTTCTTC.

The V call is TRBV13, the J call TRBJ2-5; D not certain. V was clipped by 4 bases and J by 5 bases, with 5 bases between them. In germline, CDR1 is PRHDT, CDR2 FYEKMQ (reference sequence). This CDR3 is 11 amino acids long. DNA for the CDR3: TGTGCCAGCAGCTCGACGGAGACCCAGTACTTC. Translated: CASSSTETQYF.

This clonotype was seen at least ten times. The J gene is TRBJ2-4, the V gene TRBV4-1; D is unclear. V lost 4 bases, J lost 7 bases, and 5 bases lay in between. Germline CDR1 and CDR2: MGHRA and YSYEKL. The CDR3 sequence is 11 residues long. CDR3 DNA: TGCGCCAGCAGCCTTCAGAACATTCAGTACTTC. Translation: CASSLQNIQYF.

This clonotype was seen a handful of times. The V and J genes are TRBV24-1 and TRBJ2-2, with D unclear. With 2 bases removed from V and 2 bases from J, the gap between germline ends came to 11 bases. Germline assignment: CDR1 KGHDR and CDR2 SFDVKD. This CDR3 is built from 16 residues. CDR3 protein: CATSDSLRRNTGELFF. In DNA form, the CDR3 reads TGTGCCACCAGTGATTCCCTTAGGAGAAACACCGGGGAGCTGTTTTTT.

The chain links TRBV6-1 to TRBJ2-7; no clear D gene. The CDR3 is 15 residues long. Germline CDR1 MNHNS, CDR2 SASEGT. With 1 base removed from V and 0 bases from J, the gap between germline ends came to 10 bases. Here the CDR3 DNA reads TGTGCCAGCAGTGAAGAGGTGGAGTACTCCTACGAGCAGTACTTC. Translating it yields CASSEEVEYSYEQYF.

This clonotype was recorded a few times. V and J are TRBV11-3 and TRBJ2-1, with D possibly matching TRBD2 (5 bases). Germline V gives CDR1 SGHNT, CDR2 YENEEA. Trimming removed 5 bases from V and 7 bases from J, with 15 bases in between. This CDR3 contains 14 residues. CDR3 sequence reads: CASSPGPGGNEQFF. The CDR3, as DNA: TGTGCCAGCAGCCCCGGACCGGGCGGGAATGAGCAGTTCTTC.

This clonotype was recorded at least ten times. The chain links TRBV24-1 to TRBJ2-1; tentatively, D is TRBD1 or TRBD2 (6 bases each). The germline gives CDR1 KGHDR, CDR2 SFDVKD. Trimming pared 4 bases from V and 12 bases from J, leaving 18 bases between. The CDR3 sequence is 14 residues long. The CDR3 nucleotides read TGTGCCACCAGTGAGGCAGGGGTCCCGCGGGGGCAGTTCTTC. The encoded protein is CATSEAGVPRGQFF.

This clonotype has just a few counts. This chain's CDR3 is CASSYSSEWLGYTF. For the CDR3, the DNA is TGTGCCAGCAGTTACTCGTCAGAGTGGCTTGGCTACACCTTC. This chain links TRBV6-6 with TRBJ1-2; D uncertain. CDR1 MNHNY and CDR2 SVGAGI come from the germline V gene (reference sequence). V dropped 0 bases and J dropped 7 bases, with 12 bases sitting between them. The CDR3 contains 14 residues.

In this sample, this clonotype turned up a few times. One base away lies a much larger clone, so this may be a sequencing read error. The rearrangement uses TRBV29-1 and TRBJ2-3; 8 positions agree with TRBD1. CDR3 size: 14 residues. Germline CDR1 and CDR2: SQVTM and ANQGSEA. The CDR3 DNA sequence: TGCAGCGTCGTGGGACTCCTTGGGACAGGTACGCAGTATTTT. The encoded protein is CSVVGLLGTGTQYF.

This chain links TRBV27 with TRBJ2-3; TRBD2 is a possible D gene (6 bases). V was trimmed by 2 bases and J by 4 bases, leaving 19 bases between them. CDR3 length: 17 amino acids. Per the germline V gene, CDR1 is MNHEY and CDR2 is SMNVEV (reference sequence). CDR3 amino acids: CASSLLPRDPSPDTQYF. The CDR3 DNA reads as TGTGCCAGCAGTTTACTTCCGCGGGACCCTAGCCCAGATACGCAGTATTTT.

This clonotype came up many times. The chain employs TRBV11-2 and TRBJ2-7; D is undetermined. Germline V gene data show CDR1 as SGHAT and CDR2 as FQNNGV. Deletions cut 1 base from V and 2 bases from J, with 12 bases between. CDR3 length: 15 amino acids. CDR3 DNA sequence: TGTGCCAGCAGCTTAGGTCCCGGGCGAGCCTACGAGCAGTACTTC. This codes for CASSLGPGRAYEQYF.

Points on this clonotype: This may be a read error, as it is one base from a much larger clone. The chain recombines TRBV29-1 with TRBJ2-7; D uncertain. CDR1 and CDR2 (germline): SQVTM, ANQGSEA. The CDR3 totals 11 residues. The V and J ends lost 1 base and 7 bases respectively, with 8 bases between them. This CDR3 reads CSVEVQREQYF. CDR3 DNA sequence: TGCAGCGTTGAAGTGCAGCGTGAGCAGTACTTC.

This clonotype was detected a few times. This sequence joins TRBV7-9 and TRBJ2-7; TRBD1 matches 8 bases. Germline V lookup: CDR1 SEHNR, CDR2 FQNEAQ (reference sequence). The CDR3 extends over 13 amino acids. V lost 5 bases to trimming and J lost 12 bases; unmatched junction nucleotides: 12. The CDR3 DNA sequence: TGTGCCAGCAGCCCCCTCGGGACAGGCCCAATGTACTTC. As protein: CASSPLGTGPMYF.

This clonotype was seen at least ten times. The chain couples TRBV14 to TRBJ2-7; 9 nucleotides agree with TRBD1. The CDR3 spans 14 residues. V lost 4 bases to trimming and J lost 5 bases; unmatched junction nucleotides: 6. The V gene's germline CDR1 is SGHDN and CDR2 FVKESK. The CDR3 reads CASSRDRGVNEQYF. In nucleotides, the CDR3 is TGTGCCAGCAGCCGAGACAGGGGGGTGAACGAGCAGTACTTC.

The CDR3: CASSKGSGGVPETQYF. The CDR3 bases are TGTGCCAGCAGCAAAGGGAGCGGGGGGGTACCAGAGACCCAGTACTTC. The chain carries TRBV21-1 and TRBJ2-5; the table assigns TRBD2, which was not confirmed against the DNA. TRBV21-1 is deemed a pseudogene. The CDR3 sequence is 16 residues long.

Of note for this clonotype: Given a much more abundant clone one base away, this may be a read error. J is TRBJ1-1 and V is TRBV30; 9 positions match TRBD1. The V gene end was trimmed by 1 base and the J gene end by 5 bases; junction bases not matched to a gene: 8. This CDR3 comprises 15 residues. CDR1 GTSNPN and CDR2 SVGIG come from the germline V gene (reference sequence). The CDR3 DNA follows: TGTGCCTGGAGTGATATTGGACAGGGGAAAACTGAAGCTTTCTTT. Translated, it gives CAWSDIGQGKTEAFF.

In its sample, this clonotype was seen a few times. In DNA, the CDR3 is TGCAGTGCTAGGAGTTTTAAACTGAACACTGAAGCTTTCTTT. This translates into CSARSFKLNTEAFF. V gene TRBV20-1 combines with J gene TRBJ1-1; D ambiguous. Germline loops: CDR1 DFQATT, CDR2 SNEGSKA (reference sequence). The V gene lost 3 bases and the J gene lost 0 bases, with 11 bases spanning the gap. The CDR3 length is 14 residues.

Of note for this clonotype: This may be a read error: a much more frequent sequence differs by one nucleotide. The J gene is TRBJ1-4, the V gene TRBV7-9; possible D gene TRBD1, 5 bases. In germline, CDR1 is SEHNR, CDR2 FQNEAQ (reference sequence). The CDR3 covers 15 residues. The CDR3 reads CASSLATDPDEELFF. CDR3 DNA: TGTGCCAGCAGCTTAGCGACAGATCCCGATGAAGAACTGTTTTTT.

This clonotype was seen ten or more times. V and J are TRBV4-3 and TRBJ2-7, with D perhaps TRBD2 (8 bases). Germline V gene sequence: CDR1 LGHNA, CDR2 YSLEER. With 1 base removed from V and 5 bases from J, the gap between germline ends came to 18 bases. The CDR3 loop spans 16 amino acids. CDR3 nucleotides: TGCGCCAGCAGCCAAGGACAGGGACTAGGAGGCGACGAGCAGTACTTC. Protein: CASSQGQGLGGDEQYF.

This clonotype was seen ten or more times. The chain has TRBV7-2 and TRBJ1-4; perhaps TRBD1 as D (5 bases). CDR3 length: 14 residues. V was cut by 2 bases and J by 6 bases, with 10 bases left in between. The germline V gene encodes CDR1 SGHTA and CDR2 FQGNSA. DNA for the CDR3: TGTGCCAGCAGCTTATTTCTGGGGGATGAAAAACTGTTTTTT. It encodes CASSLFLGDEKLFF. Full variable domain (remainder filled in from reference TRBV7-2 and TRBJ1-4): GAGVSQSPSNKVTEKGKDVELRCDPISGHTALYWYRQSLGQGLEFLIYFQGNSAPDKSGLPSDRFSAERTGGSVSTLTIQRTQQEDSAVYLCASSLFLGDEKLFFGSGTQLSVL.

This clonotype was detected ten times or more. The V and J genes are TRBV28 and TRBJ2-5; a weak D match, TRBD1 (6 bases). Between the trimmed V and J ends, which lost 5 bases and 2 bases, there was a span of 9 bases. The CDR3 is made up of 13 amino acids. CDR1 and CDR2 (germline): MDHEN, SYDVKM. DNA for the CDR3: TGTGCCAGCAGTAACGACAGGCAAGAGACCCAGTACTTC. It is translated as CASSNDRQETQYF. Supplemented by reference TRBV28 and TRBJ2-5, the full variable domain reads DVKVTQSSRYLVKRTGEKVFLECVQDMDHENMFWYRQDPGLGLRLIYFSYDVKMKEKGDIPEGYSVSREKKERFSLILESASTNQTSMYLCASSNDRQETQYFGPGTRLLVL.

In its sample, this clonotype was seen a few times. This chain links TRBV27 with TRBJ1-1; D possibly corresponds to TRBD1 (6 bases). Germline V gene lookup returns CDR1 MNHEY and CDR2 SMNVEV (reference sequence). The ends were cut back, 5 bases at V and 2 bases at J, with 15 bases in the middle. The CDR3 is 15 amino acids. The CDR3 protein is CASSKQGIANTEAFF. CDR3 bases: TGTGCCAGCAGTAAACAGGGTATCGCCAACACTGAAGCTTTCTTT.

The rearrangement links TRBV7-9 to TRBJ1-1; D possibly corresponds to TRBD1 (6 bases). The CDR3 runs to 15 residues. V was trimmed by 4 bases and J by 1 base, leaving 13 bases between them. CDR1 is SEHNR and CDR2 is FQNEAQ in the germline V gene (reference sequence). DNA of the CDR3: TGTGCCAGCAGCTCACAGGGAGCCCGGAACACTGAAGCTTTCTTT. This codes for CASSSQGARNTEAFF. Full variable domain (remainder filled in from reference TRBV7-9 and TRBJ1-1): DTGVSQNPRHKITKRGQNVTFRCDPISEHNRLYWYRQTLGQGPEFLTYFQNEAQLEKSRLLSDRFSAERPKGSFSTLEIQRTEQGDSAMYLCASSSQGARNTEAFFGQGTRLTVV.